This T cell receptor beta chain was recorded in a study of cytomegalovirus exposure and HLA in healthy donors. The study, taken as a whole, reports: The analysis excluded some indistinguishable V segments, including TRBV6-2 and TRBV6-3. As confirmed in vitro, a few CMV-associated chains were specific for CMV antigens. It emerged from a later analysis that several of the most significant clusters appeared to be linked to common viral pathogens. The study put roughly 160 TCR beta chains on its list as cytomegalovirus-associated.

Primers included in the PCR were 60 Vbeta and 13 Jbeta primers. Here immunoSEQ multiplex PCR was the method, and the copy in TCRdb shows in-frame clones only, minus some. The data contain 150,000 to 200,000 clones, around 81% of them singletons. The J segment lost 5 bases and the V segment lost 0 bases, leaving 4 bases of the junction unmatched. Germline CDR1 and CDR2: SGHKS and YYEKEE (reference sequence). CDR3 length equals 15 residues. Concerning this clone itself: The antigen is unknown.

The material sequenced was PBMCs. This receptor was identified in a man aged 18 to 35 in good health and CMV-seronegative. The rearrangement joins TRBV5-5 to TRBJ2-7; 11 bases are a match to TRBD1. CDR3: CASSLVWDRGNEQYF. Written as DNA, the CDR3 is TGTGCCAGCAGCTTGGTATGGGACAGGGGGAACGAGCAGTACTTC.